This T cell receptor (beta chain) stems from a study of CD8 T cells in Susac syndrome. Germline loops: CDR1 SGHVS, CDR2 FNYEAQ. Trimming stripped 1 base from V and 8 bases from J, with 18 bases between. This CDR3 has 16 residues. The RNA, roughly 0.5 to 1 ug, was put through reverse transcription using random hexamers. TCRdb recomputed calls from the immunoSEQ multiplex PCR reads with MiXCR, one row per CDR3 protein. The table shows roughly 44,000 distinct CDR3 sequences, with 93% occurring only once. This TCR came from a human donor in good health. V and J are TRBV7-6 and TRBJ2-1; D is possibly TRBD1 or TRBD2 (5 bases each). Specimen: CD8+ T cells from PBMCs. CDR3 nucleotides: TGTGCCAGCAGCTTAGGATCCGGGACCCAGGGCGATGAGCAGTTCTTC. It encodes CASSLGSGTQGDEQFF.